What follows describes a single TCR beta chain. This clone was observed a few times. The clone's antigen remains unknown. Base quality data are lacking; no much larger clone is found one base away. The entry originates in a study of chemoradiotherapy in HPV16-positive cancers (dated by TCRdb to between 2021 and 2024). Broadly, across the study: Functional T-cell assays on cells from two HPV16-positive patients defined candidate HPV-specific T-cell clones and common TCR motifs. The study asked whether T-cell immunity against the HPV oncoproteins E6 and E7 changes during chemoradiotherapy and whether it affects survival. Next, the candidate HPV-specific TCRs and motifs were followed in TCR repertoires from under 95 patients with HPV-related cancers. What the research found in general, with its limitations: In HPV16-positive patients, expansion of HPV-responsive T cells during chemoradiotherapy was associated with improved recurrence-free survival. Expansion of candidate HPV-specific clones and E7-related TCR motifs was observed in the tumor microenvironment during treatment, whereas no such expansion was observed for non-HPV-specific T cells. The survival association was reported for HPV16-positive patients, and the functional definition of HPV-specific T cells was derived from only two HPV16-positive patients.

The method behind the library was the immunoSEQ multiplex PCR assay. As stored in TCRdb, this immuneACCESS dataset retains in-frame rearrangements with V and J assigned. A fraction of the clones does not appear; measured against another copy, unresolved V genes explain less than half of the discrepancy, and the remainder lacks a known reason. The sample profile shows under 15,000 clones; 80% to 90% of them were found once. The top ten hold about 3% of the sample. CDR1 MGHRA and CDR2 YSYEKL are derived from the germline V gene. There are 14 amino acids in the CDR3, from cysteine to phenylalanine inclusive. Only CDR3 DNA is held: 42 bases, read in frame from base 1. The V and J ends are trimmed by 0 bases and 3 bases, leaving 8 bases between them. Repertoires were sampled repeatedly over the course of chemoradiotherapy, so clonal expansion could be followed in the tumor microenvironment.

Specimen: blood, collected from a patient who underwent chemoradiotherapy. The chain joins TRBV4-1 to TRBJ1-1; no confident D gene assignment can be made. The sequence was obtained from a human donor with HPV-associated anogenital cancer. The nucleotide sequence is TGCGCCAGCAGCCAAGATGGTGGGTACACTGAAGCTTTCTTT. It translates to CASSQDGGYTEAFF.